Detailed here is one T cell receptor beta chain. Its antigen is still unknown. The data belong to a study of cytomegalovirus exposure and HLA in healthy donors. Study conclusions and caveats: Usually a TCR sequence was rare, but some public TCRs were found in many donors.

Primers: 60 Vbeta forward and 13 Jbeta reverse. TCRdb keeps only in-frame clones here, not all; method: immunoSEQ multiplex PCR. The sample includes 100,000 or so clones, approximately 60% of them seen just once. CDR1 SGHTA and CDR2 FQGNSA come from the germline V gene. CDR3 size: 15 residues. V was shortened by 0 bases and J by 7 bases, with 15 bases between the two germline ends. The rearrangement links TRBV7-2 to TRBJ1-2; unclear D gene. The sample taken for sequencing was PBMCs. The source of this sequence is a woman in her 30s in good health and CMV-seropositive. CDR3 nucleotide sequence: TGTGCCAGCAGCTTAGCGTTCCAGATCCTTGGTGGCTACACCTTC. It specifies CASSLAFQILGGYTF.